This is a list of T cell receptor beta chains from one sample in a study of blood T cell repertoires in COVID-19. The data were produced by immunoSEQ multiplex PCR, yet TCRdb's version contains in-frame clones alone and is incomplete. The data hold approximately 300,000 clones, with 86% observed a single time. Sequenced: peripheral blood. These receptors were collected from a woman aged 50 to 65 with acute or convalescent COVID-19. CDR3s include the opening cysteine and the closing phenylalanine or tryptophan. A D gene is named only where the DNA matches it firmly. Rows may omit the clone size; those that give it use once, few, many or a size class.

clone_size | j_call | d_call | v_call | cdr3_nt | cdr3_aa
- | TRBJ2-1 | - | TRBV11-3 | TGTGCCAGCAGCTTAGTTGGCCCCAATACTGAGCAGTTCTTC | CASSLVGPNTEQFF
- | TRBJ1-4 | - | TRBV29-1 | TGCAGCGTTGTTGGAGGGCGGGAAGTTAATGAAAAACTGTTTTTT | CSVVGGREVNEKLFF
- | TRBJ2-1 | - | TRBV7-2 | TGTGCCAGCAGCCGCAGGTTGATTGGCAATGAGCAGTTCTTC | CASSRRLIGNEQFF
- | TRBJ1-6 | - | TRBV5-1 | TGCGCCACTAGGACAGTGATTAATTCACCCCTCCACTTT | CATRTVINSPLHF
- | TRBJ1-4 | - | TRBV11-3 | TGTGCCAGCTCGACAGGCCCAAATGAAAAACTGTTTTTT | CASSTGPNEKLFF
- | TRBJ2-7 | TRBD2 | TRBV6-5 | TGTGCCAGCGTCGGAACTAGCGGGAGCTACGAGCAGTACTTC | CASVGTSGSYEQYF
- | TRBJ1-1 | TRBD1 | TRBV11-2 | TGTGCCAGCAGCTTAGTTTCAGGGGGCTACACTGAAGCTTTCTTT | CASSLVSGGYTEAFF
- | TRBJ2-1 | - | TRBV6-5 | TGTGCCGCCGCGGTTTACAATGAGCAGTTCTTC | CAAAVYNEQFF
- | TRBJ1-2 | TRBD1 | TRBV28 | TGTGCCAGCAGTTCAGGACAGGGGGGATTTGGCTACACCTTC | CASSSGQGGFGYTF
- | TRBJ2-7 | TRBD2 | TRBV28 | TGTGCCAGCTCTAGCGGGAGCTACGAGCAGTACTTC | CASSSGSYEQYF
- | TRBJ1-3 | - | TRBV20-1 | TGCAGTGCTAGTTTCAATATAGCGGAAGGTGCAAACACCATATATTTT | CSASFNIAEGANTIYF
- | TRBJ2-7 | - | TRBV20-1 | TGCAGTGCGCGGGATGCCTACGAGCAGTACTTC | CSARDAYEQYF
once | TRBJ1-3 | - | TRBV18 | TGTGCCAGCTCACCAGACAGCTCTGGAAACACCATATATTTT | CASSPDSSGNTIYF
- | TRBJ2-7 | - | TRBV2 | TGTGCCAGCACAGCGGTCAACACCTACGAGCAGTACTTC | CASTAVNTYEQYF
- | TRBJ2-7 | TRBD1 | TRBV28 | TGTGCCAGCAGTACCCTTGCCCTGGGACAGCGCCTTGCCTACGAGCAGTACTTC | CASSTLALGQRLAYEQYF
few | TRBJ2-6 | TRBD1 | TRBV18 | TGTGCCAGCTCACCAGTACAGGGGCGAACTGGTTTTGGGGCCAACGTCCTGACTTTC | CASSPVQGRTGFGANVLTF
- | TRBJ2-5 | TRBD2 | TRBV3-1/TRBV3-2 | TGTGCCAGCAGTCCCGGACTAGCGGGAGGGGAGACCCAGTACTTC | CASSPGLAGGETQYF
- | TRBJ2-7 | TRBD1 | TRBV28 | TGTGCCAGCAAGGGACAGGGGCCCTACGAGCAGTACTTC | CASKGQGPYEQYF
once | TRBJ2-1 | - | TRBV18 | TGTGCCAGCTCACGGCCTGAGCAGTTCTTC | CASSRPEQFF
once | TRBJ2-5 | TRBD2 | TRBV6-2/TRBV6-3 | TGTGCCAGCAGCCGCCCCCCCCTAGCGGGCCAAGAGACCCAGTACTTC | CASSRPPLAGQETQYF
- | TRBJ2-5 | TRBD1 | TRBV5-1 | TGCGCCAGCAGCATAAGGACCGGGACAGAAGAGACCCAGTACTTC | CASSIRTGTEETQYF
- | TRBJ2-5 | - | TRBV29-1 | TGCAGCGTTGGTGGTTTGTTCCGAGCGGGGACCCAGTACTTC | CSVGGLFRAGTQYF
- | TRBJ1-5 | - | TRBV27 | TGTGCCAGCCGAAGGGGTTCGTTTAGCAATCAGCCCCAGCATTTT | CASRRGSFSNQPQHF
- | TRBJ2-7 | TRBD1 | TRBV3-1/TRBV3-2 | TGTGCCAGCAGCCCGGGACAGGGTGGCTACGAGCAGTACTTC | CASSPGQGGYEQYF
- | TRBJ2-4 | TRBD2 | TRBV27 | TGTGCCAGCACGTCCCCCGGGAGGGGAAACATTCAGTACTTC | CASTSPGRGNIQYF
once | TRBJ2-3 | - | TRBV7-9 | TGTGCCAGCAGCTTAGTTGTCGGGGGCACAGATACGCAGTATTTT | CASSLVVGGTDTQYF
- | TRBJ2-1 | - | TRBV24-1 | TGTGCCACCAGTGATTTGTGGGCCCCCAGCGGAAGCTCCTACAATGAGCAGTTCTTC | CATSDLWAPSGSSYNEQFF
- | TRBJ2-7 | - | TRBV7-3 | TGTGCCAGCAGCTCCCCGGACAGCCCCTACGAGCAGTACTTC | CASSSPDSPYEQYF
- | TRBJ2-3 | TRBD1 | TRBV6-5 | TGTGCCAGCAGTCCGGACAGGGCTAGGACAGATACGCAGTATTTT | CASSPDRARTDTQYF
- | TRBJ1-2 | TRBD1 | TRBV14 | TGTGCCAGCAGCCCTAGACAGGGGCTGAACTATGGCTACACCTTC | CASSPRQGLNYGYTF
- | TRBJ2-1 | TRBD2 | TRBV7-3 | TGTGCCAGCAGCGCAACTAGCGGGCGGCGTAATGAGCAGTTCTTC | CASSATSGRRNEQFF
- | TRBJ1-6 | - | TRBV19 | TGTGCCAGTAGTAGAGCCGACAGTTATTCACCCCTCCACTTT | CASSRADSYSPLHF
- | TRBJ2-7 | TRBD1 | TRBV5-1 | TGCGCCAGCACGGTAGGGACAGACTCCTACGAGCAGTACTTC | CASTVGTDSYEQYF
- | TRBJ2-7 | - | TRBV4-2 | TGTGCCAGCAGCCGGGAGACAGGCAACAGCGAGCAGTACTTC | CASSRETGNSEQYF
- | TRBJ1-4 | - | TRBV28 | TGTGCCAGCAGTCCCCCTGGCCTTAATGAAAAACTGTTTTTT | CASSPPGLNEKLFF
- | TRBJ1-2 | - | TRBV4-3 | TGCGCCAGCAGCCAGTACGGTCTCAACTATGGCTACACCTTC | CASSQYGLNYGYTF
- | TRBJ2-3 | TRBD1 | TRBV27 | TGTGCCAGCAGTTCGATATACAGGGGGCAGGACACAGATACGCAGTATTTT | CASSSIYRGQDTDTQYF
- | TRBJ2-7 | TRBD1 | TRBV5-5 | TGTGCCAGCAGCTTGGCTACAGGGGTCGACGAGCAGTACTTC | CASSLATGVDEQYF
- | TRBJ2-7 | - | TRBV20-1 | TGCAGTGCTAGTAGAAGAGCCTTTTACGAGCAGTACTTC | CSASRRAFYEQYF
- | TRBJ2-7 | TRBD1 | TRBV28 | TGTGCCAGCAGTTCGACAGGGGAGTCGTCCGAGCAGTACTTC | CASSSTGESSEQYF
- | TRBJ1-2 | TRBD1 | TRBV5-1 | TGCGCCAGCAGCGCAGGACAGGGTGGCGGCTACACCTTC | CASSAGQGGGYTF
- | TRBJ2-7 | - | TRBV12-5 | TGTGCTAGTGGTTTGGACCTATACGAGCAGTACTTC | CASGLDLYEQYF
few | TRBJ1-2 | - | TRBV28 | TGTGCCAGCAGTCCGGGACAAGATTTTAACTATGGCTACACCTTC | CASSPGQDFNYGYTF
- | TRBJ2-7 | - | TRBV5-6 | TGTGCCAGCAGCTTGCCCCGGGTCTTCTCCTACGAGCAGTACTTC | CASSLPRVFSYEQYF
- | TRBJ2-4 | - | TRBV7-2 | TGTGCCAGCAGCTCCCCGGGACTCGCCGCAGCCAAAAACATTCAGTACTTC | CASSSPGLAAAKNIQYF